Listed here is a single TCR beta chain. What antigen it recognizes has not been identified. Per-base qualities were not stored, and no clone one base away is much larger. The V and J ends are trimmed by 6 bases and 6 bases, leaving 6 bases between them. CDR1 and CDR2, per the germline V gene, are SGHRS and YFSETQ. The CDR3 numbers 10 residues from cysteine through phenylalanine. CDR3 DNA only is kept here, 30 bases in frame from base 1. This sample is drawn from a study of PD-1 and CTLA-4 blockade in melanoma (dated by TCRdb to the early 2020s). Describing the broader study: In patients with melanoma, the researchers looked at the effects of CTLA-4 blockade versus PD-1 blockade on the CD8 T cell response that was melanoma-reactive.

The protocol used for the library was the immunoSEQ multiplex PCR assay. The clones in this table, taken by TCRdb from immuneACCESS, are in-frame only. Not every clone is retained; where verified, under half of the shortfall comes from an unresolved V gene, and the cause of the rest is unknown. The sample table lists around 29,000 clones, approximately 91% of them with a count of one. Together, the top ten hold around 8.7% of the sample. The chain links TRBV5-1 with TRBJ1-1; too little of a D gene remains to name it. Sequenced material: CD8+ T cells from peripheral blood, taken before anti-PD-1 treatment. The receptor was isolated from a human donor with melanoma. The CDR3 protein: CASTGAEAFF. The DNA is TGCGCCAGCACCGGCGCTGAAGCTTTCTTT.